One and the same sample provided the 30 T cell receptor beta chains below, sequenced in a study of T cell responses to AZD1222 COVID-19 vaccine. Here immunoSEQ multiplex PCR was the method, and the copy in TCRdb shows in-frame clones only, minus some. The table has around 130,000 clones, 80% to 90% seen once. The sequencing here drew on peripheral blood, taken on day 0 of MenACWY control vaccination. These receptors were collected from an adult in good health.

V and J are TRBV6-2 or TRBV6-3 and TRBJ2-5; TRBD1 or TRBD2 may be the D gene (5 bases each). The CDR3 loop spans 15 amino acids. Germline-derived CDR1 and CDR2 are MNHEY and SVGEGT. V was shortened by 0 bases and J by 5 bases, with 13 bases between the two germline ends. The CDR3: CASSYSGVNRETQYF. CDR3 coding DNA: TGTGCCAGCAGTTACTCGGGGGTAAATAGGGAGACCCAGTACTTC.

This chain links TRBV2 with TRBJ1-3; D perhaps matches TRBD1 (6 bases). Germline lookup yields CDR1 SNHLY and CDR2 FYNNEI. Between the trimmed V and J ends, which lost 4 bases and 2 bases, there was a span of 9 bases. The CDR3 sequence is 14 residues long. The CDR3 sequence: CASSADSPGNTIYF. CDR3 nucleotide sequence: TGTGCCAGCAGTGCGGACAGCCCTGGAAACACCATATATTTT.

The chain employs TRBV5-1 and TRBJ1-1; the D gene is possibly TRBD1 (6 bases). CDR1 is SGHRS and CDR2 is YFSETQ in the germline V gene. The V end lost 4 bases, the J end lost 1 base, and 11 bases lay between the germline ends. CDR3 size: 14 residues. CDR3 residues: CASSPGGPNTEAFF. As DNA, the CDR3 is TGCGCCAGCAGCCCCGGGGGGCCGAACACTGAAGCTTTCTTT.

The rearrangement uses TRBV27 and TRBJ2-3; 7 positions match TRBD2. The CDR3 spans 17 residues. V dropped 2 bases and J dropped 7; count of bases not matched to a gene: 15. Germline V gives CDR1 MNHEY, CDR2 SMNVEV (reference sequence). For the CDR3, the DNA is TGTGCCAGCAGTTTAAAAGCCAGAGCGGGACCAAGGAATACGCAGTATTTT. Translation gives CASSLKARAGPRNTQYF.

This chain connects TRBV2 to TRBJ1-1, with D perhaps matching TRBD1 (5 bases). CDR1 SNHLY and CDR2 FYNNEI come from the germline V gene. V lost 7 bases and J 0 bases, leaving 9 bases between the germline ends. This CDR3 contains 13 residues. The CDR3 protein is CASKGRMNTEAFF. The CDR3 DNA reads TGTGCCAGCAAGGGGAGGATGAACACTGAAGCTTTCTTT.

This rearrangement joins TRBV5-6 to TRBJ2-7; 11 nucleotides match TRBD2. The germline gives CDR1 SGHDT, CDR2 YYEEEE. The CDR3 is 14 amino acids. With 0 bases clipped from V and 6 bases from J, the junction kept 2 bases outside the gene matches. The CDR3 sequence: CASSLVLAGVEQYF. In DNA form, the CDR3 reads TGTGCCAGCAGCTTGGTACTAGCGGGAGTCGAGCAGTACTTC.

The chain has TRBV7-6 and TRBJ2-2; weak D call: TRBD1 (6 bases). The germline V and J ends were trimmed by 0 bases and 5 bases, with 13 bases remaining between them. CDR1 and CDR2 from the germline V gene are SGHVS and FNYEAQ. The CDR3 has 16 residues. The CDR3 region has the DNA TGTGCCAGCAGCTTAGCTCAGGGGTCGAGGACCGGGGAGCTGTTTTTT. Translation gives CASSLAQGSRTGELFF. Filled out from reference TRBV7-6 and TRBJ2-2, the complete variable domain reads GAGVSQSPRYKVTKRGQDVALRCDPISGHVSLYWYRQALGQGPEFLTYFNYEAQQDKSGLPNDRFSAERPEGSISTLTIQRTEQRDSAMYRCASSLAQGSRTGELFFGEGSRLTVL.

Only one count was recorded for this clone. The genes are TRBV7-9 and TRBJ1-2; D remains unclear. The CDR3 covers 15 residues. Trimming shortened V by 3 bases and J by 5 bases, and 16 bases separated the two germline ends. Germline V gene data show CDR1 as SEHNR and CDR2 as FQNEAQ (reference sequence). CDR3 nucleotides: TGTGCCAGCAGCTTTGTTGGAGGTTATGGATATGGCTACACCTTC. Translation: CASSFVGGYGYGYTF.

CDR3 in DNA: TGTGCCAGCTCACTAAAAATGGGGCAGTTCTTC. It encodes CASSLKMGQFF. This chain joins TRBV2 and TRBJ2-1; no clear D gene. V lost 8 bases to trimming and J lost 12 bases, with 14 bases between them. There are 11 residues in the CDR3. Germline V gene data show CDR1 as SNHLY and CDR2 as FYNNEI.

This CDR3 is CASSLDRTSQTQYF. CDR3 bases: TGTGCCAGCAGCTTAGATCGGACGAGTCAGACCCAGTACTTC. The J gene is TRBJ2-5, the V gene TRBV7-9; D is undetermined. V was cut by 1 base and J by 6 bases, with 12 bases left in between. The V gene's germline CDR1 is SEHNR and CDR2 FQNEAQ (reference sequence). The CDR3 is made up of 14 amino acids.

The chain carries TRBV11-3 and TRBJ2-1; 14 nucleotides line up with TRBD2. The V gene end was trimmed by 5 bases and the J gene end by 9 bases; junction bases not matched to a gene: 6. Germline CDR1 and CDR2: SGHNT and YENEEA. This CDR3 is built from 15 residues. CDR3 region: CASSLGTSGSGEQFF. The CDR3 nucleotides are TGTGCCAGCAGCCTCGGGACTAGCGGGAGTGGTGAGCAGTTCTTC.

This rearrangement joins TRBV20-1 to TRBJ2-3, with D perhaps being TRBD1 or TRBD2 (5 bases each). The CDR3 has 13 residues. Germline CDR1 and CDR2: DFQATT and SNEGSKA (reference sequence). V was trimmed by 6 bases and J by 2 bases, leaving 12 bases between them. The CDR3 DNA reads TGCAGTGCGAGTCGAGGGGTCACAGATACGCAGTATTTT. Translating gives CSASRGVTDTQYF.

This clone has a handful of counts. V usage is TRBV19 and J usage is TRBJ2-7; 9 nucleotides agree with TRBD2. The CDR3 runs to 14 residues. Trimming cost V 4 bases and J 2 bases; bases outside gene matches: 3. CDR1 LNHDA and CDR2 SQIVND come from the germline V gene (reference sequence). CDR3 region: CASSSSGRAYEQYF. CDR3 DNA sequence: TGTGCCAGTAGTAGTAGCGGGAGAGCCTACGAGCAGTACTTC.

This chain joins TRBV7-3 and TRBJ1-2; tentatively, D is TRBD1 (5 bases). Germline V gene data show CDR1 as SGHTA and CDR2 as FQGTGA. This CDR3 is 13 amino acids long. Trimming took 5 bases from V and 6 from J, leaving 13 bases between them. The CDR3: CASSPSGGNGYTF. CDR3 in DNA: TGTGCCAGCAGCCCCAGCGGGGGAAATGGCTACACCTTC. Drawing the rest from reference TRBV7-3 and TRBJ1-2, the complete variable domain is GAGVSQTPSNKVTEKGKYVELRCDPISGHTALYWYRQSLGQGPEFLIYFQGTGAADDSGLPNDRFFAVRPEGSVSTLKIQRTERGDSAVYLCASSPSGGNGYTFGSGTRLTVV.

The rearrangement links TRBV6-5 to TRBJ1-4, with 7 bases aligning to TRBD1. V gave up 0 bases and J gave up 6 bases; unmatched junction bases: 4. This CDR3 has 15 amino acids. CDR1 MNHEY and CDR2 SVGAGI come from the germline V gene. The chain's CDR3 is CASSYSTRGYEKLFF. CDR3 coding DNA: TGTGCCAGCAGTTACTCGACCAGGGGGTATGAAAAACTGTTTTTT.

This chain connects TRBV7-3 to TRBJ1-4; D ambiguous. The CDR3 spans 13 residues. Trimming pared 2 bases from V and 5 bases from J, leaving 6 bases between. CDR1 and CDR2 (germline): SGHTA, FQGTGA. CDR3 coding DNA: TGTGCCAGCAGCTTACCGGTGAATGAAAAACTGTTTTTT. Translated: CASSLPVNEKLFF.

About this clone itself: Sequence at one end of the junction differs from germline and may be a read error. This sequence joins TRBV6-5 and TRBJ1-4; D ambiguous. The CDR3 covers 13 residues. The germline gives CDR1 MNHEY, CDR2 SVGAGI. CDR3 sequence: CAGSRAINEKLFF. In DNA form, the CDR3 reads TGTGCCGGCAGCCGGGCGATTAATGAAAAACTGTTTTTT.

The CDR3 reads CASSSVGRDTEAFF. The CDR3, as DNA: TGCGCCAGCAGCTCGGTCGGGAGAGATACTGAAGCTTTCTTT. The chain links TRBV5-1 to TRBJ1-1; no clear D. Looked up from germline, CDR1 is SGHRS and CDR2 is YFSETQ. V gave up 3 bases and J gave up 5 bases, with 14 bases separating them. The CDR3 spans 14 residues.

V usage is TRBV10-3 and J usage is TRBJ2-2, with D possibly TRBD2 on 5 matching bases. Germline lookup yields CDR1 ENHRY and CDR2 SYGVKD. Between the trimmed V and J ends, which lost 1 base and 6 bases, there was a span of 12 bases. The CDR3 has 15 amino acids. This CDR3 reads CAISELGDIAGELFF. The CDR3 DNA reads as TGTGCCATCAGTGAGTTGGGAGATATAGCCGGGGAGCTGTTTTTT.

V gene TRBV15 combines with J gene TRBJ1-6; D unresolved. Trimming pared 6 bases from V and 9 bases from J, leaving 18 bases between. Germline-derived CDR1 and CDR2 are LNHNV and YYDKDF (reference sequence). This CDR3 spans 15 amino acids. CDR3 protein: CATRPVGGAGSPLHF. Here the CDR3 DNA reads TGTGCCACCAGACCGGTGGGAGGCGCAGGTTCACCCCTCCACTTT.

This chain links TRBV3-1 (or the pseudogene TRBV3-2) with TRBJ1-5; TRBD1 aligns across 7 bases. Losses at the gene ends were 9 bases for V and 9 bases for J; bases not matched to a gene: 8. Per germline, CDR1 LGHDT and CDR2 YNNKEL (reference sequence). The CDR3 is 12 amino acids. CDR3 region: CARQGGGAPQHF. CDR3 in DNA: TGTGCCAGACAAGGGGGCGGAGCGCCCCAGCATTTT.

This clone showed up just once. The chain links TRBV5-1 to TRBJ1-2; D gene uncertain. Germline V lookup: CDR1 SGHRS, CDR2 YFSETQ. Trimming left V 4 bases short and J 3 bases short, with 10 bases between. The CDR3 runs 13 residues. The CDR3 coding sequence is TGCGCCAGCAGCCTCGACCCGGACTATGGCTACACCTTC. Translating gives CASSLDPDYGYTF.

The chain is built from TRBV25-1 and TRBJ1-1, with TRBD1 matching 8 bases. The CDR3 has 14 amino acids. With V trimmed by 6 bases and J by 5 bases, 8 bases remained unmatched. Germline values: CDR1 MGHDK, CDR2 SYGVNS. CDR3 nucleotide sequence: TGTGCCAGCAGCCGACCAGGGGGCAATACTGAAGCTTTCTTT. Protein product: CASSRPGGNTEAFF.

The genes are TRBV6-2 or TRBV6-3 and TRBJ2-7, with no clear D. V lost 2 bases, J lost 5 bases, and 7 bases lay in between. The germline V gene encodes CDR1 MNHEY and CDR2 SVGEGT. This CDR3 has 12 residues. The CDR3 spells CASSYNPDEQYF. CDR3 in DNA: TGTGCCAGCAGTTACAATCCAGACGAGCAGTACTTC.

The J gene is TRBJ2-7, the V gene TRBV18; D is tentatively TRBD1 or TRBD2 (5 bases each). V was pared by 4 bases and J by 2 bases, with 15 bases between. There are 15 residues in the CDR3. Germline CDR1 reads KGHSH; CDR2 reads LQKENI. CDR3 residues: CASSRGIQGPYEQYF. For the CDR3, the DNA is TGTGCCAGCTCACGCGGCATTCAGGGACCCTACGAGCAGTACTTC.

This chain links TRBV19 with TRBJ2-7, with 12 bases identical to TRBD2. Germline V gene sequence: CDR1 LNHDA, CDR2 SQIVND (reference sequence). V lost 5 bases and J lost 4; bases outside the gene matches: 6. The CDR3 extends over 15 amino acids. The CDR3 DNA sequence: TGTGCCAGTAGTCGACTAGCGGGAGAGACGTACGAGCAGTACTTC. It codes for CASSRLAGETYEQYF.

Notes on this clone: The same CDR3 also results from other DNA sequences found in this sample. CDR3 nucleotides: TGCGCCAGCAGCCTCAACCTTTACGAGCAGTACTTC. As protein: CASSLNLYEQYF. This chain links TRBV5-1 with TRBJ2-7; D not resolved. Trimming left V 4 bases short and J 4 bases short, with 9 bases between. The CDR3 contains 12 residues. Per germline, CDR1 SGHRS and CDR2 YFSETQ.

The chain employs TRBV30 and TRBJ1-5, with D possibly being TRBD1 (5 bases). V dropped 2 bases and J dropped 2 bases, with 10 bases sitting between them. Germline CDR1 and CDR2: GTSNPN and SVGIG (reference sequence). CDR3 size: 14 residues. The CDR3: CAWSKPGGNQPQHF. The CDR3 DNA reads as TGTGCCTGGAGTAAACCGGGGGGCAATCAGCCCCAGCATTTT. Together with reference TRBV30 and TRBJ1-5, the CDR3 gives the full variable domain: SQTIHQWPATLVQPVGSPLSLECTVEGTSNPNLYWYRQAAGRGLQLLFYSVGIGQISSEVPQNLSASRPQDRQFILSSKKLLLSDSGFYLCAWSKPGGNQPQHFGDGTRLSIL.

This clone came up a few times. The rearrangement uses TRBV7-8 and TRBJ2-7; 9 bases fit TRBD1. The V gene's germline CDR1 is SGHVS and CDR2 FQNEAQ. V shed 2 bases, J shed 5 bases, and the junction held 4 bases outside the gene matches. The CDR3 is 14 amino acids. The CDR3 DNA reads TGTGCCAGCAGCTTAAGGGACAGGGCCAACGAGCAGTACTTC. This translates into CASSLRDRANEQYF.

The genes are TRBV5-6 and TRBJ2-7, with no clear D. The CDR3 is made up of 13 amino acids. Per the germline V gene, CDR1 is SGHDT and CDR2 is YYEEEE. Trimming removed 0 bases from V and 3 bases from J, with 7 bases in between. The CDR3 sequence is CASSLGAIYEQYF. Here the CDR3 DNA reads TGTGCCAGCAGCTTGGGAGCCATCTACGAGCAGTACTTC. Based on the CDR3 plus reference TRBV5-6 and TRBJ2-7, the full variable domain is DAGVTQSPTHLIKTRGQQVTLRCSPKSGHDTVSWYQQALGQGPQFIFQYYEEEERQRGNFPDRFSGHQFPNYSSELNVNALLLGDSALYLCASSLGAIYEQYFGPGTRLTVT.